These T cell receptor beta chains were read from a single sample in a study of early stage breast cancer tumors. Libraries were prepared by immunoSEQ multiplex PCR; TCRdb keeps only in-frame clonotypes and omits some of them. The table shows 65,000 to 75,000 clones, with less than 90% occurring only once. The sample taken for sequencing was blood. The receptor set was obtained from a person aged 40 to 50 with breast cancer. CDR3s leave out the opening cysteine and the closing phenylalanine or tryptophan. Fields, in order: D gene, V gene, J gene, CDR3 protein. The D gene is left open where the match is weak.

d_gene: NA
v_gene: TRBV14
j_gene: TRBJ1-3
CDR3aa: ASSQRSGNTIY

d_gene: NA
v_gene: TRBV7-9
j_gene: TRBJ1-1
CDR3aa: ASNRQMNTEAF

d_gene: NA
v_gene: TRBV19
j_gene: TRBJ1-1
CDR3aa: ASSIFGGADTEAF

d_gene: NA
v_gene: TRBV5-1
j_gene: TRBJ2-6
CDR3aa: ASSRTGGTGANVLT

d_gene: NA
v_gene: TRBV27
j_gene: TRBJ2-1
CDR3aa: ASSSEVSYNEQF

d_gene: NA
v_gene: TRBV9
j_gene: TRBJ2-1
CDR3aa: ASSVGDYNEQF

d_gene: TRBD2
v_gene: TRBV7-9
j_gene: TRBJ2-3
CDR3aa: ASSLTSGRAGADTQY

d_gene: TRBD2
v_gene: TRBV7-2
j_gene: TRBJ2-7
CDR3aa: ASSLASSGASYEQY

d_gene: NA
v_gene: TRBV30
j_gene: TRBJ2-7
CDR3aa: AWSVQDPYEQY

d_gene: NA
v_gene: TRBV6-1
j_gene: TRBJ1-3
CDR3aa: ASSEHLSGNTIY

d_gene: NA
v_gene: TRBV6-6
j_gene: TRBJ2-1
CDR3aa: ASSYARSGNEQF

d_gene: NA
v_gene: TRBV5-4
j_gene: TRBJ1-3
CDR3aa: ASSQDPSGNTIY

d_gene: NA
v_gene: TRBV15
j_gene: TRBJ2-7
CDR3aa: ATSRVGSYNDNSYEQY

d_gene: NA
v_gene: TRBV18
j_gene: TRBJ1-5
CDR3aa: ASSPLDNQPQH

d_gene: TRBD2
v_gene: TRBV6-5
j_gene: TRBJ2-7
CDR3aa: ASSWGGRSYEQY

d_gene: NA
v_gene: TRBV28
j_gene: TRBJ1-2
CDR3aa: ASTLGQVGGYT

d_gene: NA
v_gene: TRBV27
j_gene: TRBJ2-3
CDR3aa: ASKRTGGVYTQY

d_gene: NA
v_gene: TRBV9
j_gene: TRBJ2-2
CDR3aa: ASRVRQTGGELF

d_gene: NA
v_gene: TRBV11-2
j_gene: TRBJ2-7
CDR3aa: ASSLDPGGIGFYEQY

d_gene: TRBD1
v_gene: TRBV28
j_gene: TRBJ2-7
CDR3aa: ASSLAGTGRDEQY

d_gene: NA
v_gene: TRBV6-1
j_gene: TRBJ2-7
CDR3aa: ASIRDRSYEQY

d_gene: NA
v_gene: TRBV18
j_gene: TRBJ2-5
CDR3aa: ASSTSLGQETQY

d_gene: NA
v_gene: TRBV9
j_gene: TRBJ1-1
CDR3aa: ASSVGGVTNTEAF

d_gene: TRBD1
v_gene: TRBV7-3
j_gene: TRBJ1-1
CDR3aa: ASRFETGIPVGGTEAF

d_gene: TRBD2
v_gene: TRBV19
j_gene: TRBJ2-1
CDR3aa: ASSPLAGEANEQF

d_gene: NA
v_gene: TRBV14
j_gene: TRBJ1-4
CDR3aa: ASSQAGTTNEKLF

d_gene: NA
v_gene: TRBV29-1
j_gene: TRBJ1-1
CDR3aa: SVEGIARGGGHTEAF

d_gene: TRBD2
v_gene: TRBV30
j_gene: TRBJ2-5
CDR3aa: ACRLAGGRETQY

d_gene: TRBD2
v_gene: TRBV2
j_gene: TRBJ2-1
CDR3aa: ASIRGGYYNEQF

d_gene: TRBD1
v_gene: TRBV18
j_gene: TRBJ1-4
CDR3aa: ASSHQSKTGTGATATNEKLF

d_gene: NA
v_gene: TRBV6-4
j_gene: TRBJ1-1
CDR3aa: ASSDSPSTEAF

d_gene: NA
v_gene: TRBV30
j_gene: TRBJ2-1
CDR3aa: AWSGVRGFSNEQF

d_gene: NA
v_gene: TRBV28
j_gene: TRBJ2-1
CDR3aa: AARPGGGNEQF

d_gene: TRBD2
v_gene: TRBV11-1
j_gene: TRBJ2-1
CDR3aa: ASSLSGRRSYNEQF

d_gene: NA
v_gene: TRBV11-2
j_gene: TRBJ1-2
CDR3aa: ASSSTNSGYT

d_gene: NA
v_gene: TRBV18
j_gene: TRBJ1-5
CDR3aa: ASSPGGDQPQH

d_gene: NA
v_gene: TRBV9
j_gene: TRBJ2-4
CDR3aa: ASSVAPGLAKNIQY

d_gene: NA
v_gene: TRBV7-2
j_gene: TRBJ2-4
CDR3aa: ASSLLVRNIQY

d_gene: TRBD1
v_gene: TRBV18
j_gene: TRBJ1-1
CDR3aa: ASSPRQGQNTEAF

d_gene: TRBD1
v_gene: TRBV5-4
j_gene: TRBJ2-5
CDR3aa: ASSTGQGDTGETQY

d_gene: TRBD1
v_gene: TRBV6-6
j_gene: TRBJ2-7
CDR3aa: ASSSGTDYYEQY

d_gene: NA
v_gene: TRBV28
j_gene: TRBJ1-2
CDR3aa: ASSRDEGGALAT

d_gene: NA
v_gene: TRBV4-1
j_gene: TRBJ1-4
CDR3aa: ASSQARVQSNEKLF

d_gene: NA
v_gene: TRBV9
j_gene: TRBJ2-1
CDR3aa: ASSGFGTPGEQF

d_gene: NA
v_gene: TRBV11-2
j_gene: TRBJ1-2
CDR3aa: ASSLVQGSNGYT

d_gene: TRBD1
v_gene: TRBV2
j_gene: TRBJ1-1
CDR3aa: ASSNRGRNTEAF